Below are 27 T cell receptor beta chains sequenced from a single sample in a study of cytomegalovirus exposure and HLA in healthy donors. The study ran its PCR with 60 Vbeta and 13 Jbeta primers. Measured with immunoSEQ multiplex PCR; TCRdb has only the in-frame clones, and not every one. This table holds about 150,000 clones, 60% to 70% found once. The specimen sequenced was PBMCs. The receptors derive from a woman between 55 and 75 years old in good health and CMV-seropositive.

The V and J genes are TRBV7-2 and TRBJ1-2; D not resolved. CDR1 SGHTA and CDR2 FQGNSA come from the germline V gene. The CDR3 is made up of 14 amino acids. Deletions cut 3 bases from V and 4 bases from J, with 12 bases between. In DNA form, the CDR3 reads TGTGCCAGCAGCTTGTCAAAAGGGAGCTATGGCTACACCTTC. Translation gives CASSLSKGSYGYTF.

The chain couples TRBV30 to TRBJ2-5; 8 bases agree with TRBD1. Germline trimming cut 5 bases from V and 2 bases from J; bases unmatched to any gene: 4. The CDR3 has 13 amino acids. From germline, CDR1 is GTSNPN and CDR2 SVGIG (reference sequence). In DNA, the CDR3 is TGTGCCTGGGCCCGGGACAGGCAAGAGACCCAGTACTTC. This encodes CAWARDRQETQYF.

V is TRBV5-8 and J is TRBJ2-1; the D gene is possibly TRBD2 (5 bases). The germline V gene has CDR1 SGHTS and CDR2 YDEGEE. This CDR3 is built from 15 residues. V gave up 0 bases and J gave up 8 bases, with 15 bases separating them. The DNA of the CDR3 is TGTGCCAGCAGCTTGGGTGGGAGATGGTTCGATGAGCAGTTCTTC. Its translation is CASSLGGRWFDEQFF.

This rearrangement joins TRBV6-6 to TRBJ2-2; maybe TRBD1 (5 bases). The CDR3 contains 15 residues. Trimming pared 3 bases from V and 8 bases from J, leaving 16 bases between. The germline gives CDR1 MNHNY, CDR2 SVGAGI (reference sequence). The DNA of the CDR3 is TGTGCCAGCAGTTATCCTGCAGGGCAATCGGGGGAGCTGTTTTTT. Protein product: CASSYPAGQSGELFF.

V usage is TRBV19 and J usage is TRBJ1-5; the D is unclear. In germline, CDR1 is LNHDA, CDR2 SQIVND (reference sequence). The V end lost 3 bases, the J end lost 3 bases, and 15 bases lay between the germline ends. The CDR3 is made up of 16 amino acids. CDR3 bases: TGTGCCAGTAGTATGCTGCACGGTTCATTCAATCAGCCCCAGCATTTT. This codes for CASSMLHGSFNQPQHF.

The chain is built from TRBV30 and TRBJ2-1, with 16 bases identical to TRBD2. CDR1 is GTSNPN and CDR2 is SVGIG in the germline V gene (reference sequence). This CDR3 has 14 residues. Trimming removed 4 bases from V and 9 bases from J; junction bases left unmatched: 3. CDR3 sequence (DNA): TGTGCCTGGATGGGACTAGCGGGAGGGGGTGAGCAGTTCTTC. Translated, it gives CAWMGLAGGGEQFF.

This clone showed up just a few times. The genes are TRBV27 and TRBJ2-3; D is uncertain. Trimming took 5 bases from V and 2 from J, leaving 17 bases between them. The germline V gene has CDR1 MNHEY and CDR2 SMNVEV (reference sequence). The CDR3 length is 16 residues. The CDR3 DNA reads TGTGCCAGCAGTCCACTGGCTTTGGGCGCCACAGATACGCAGTATTTT. This sequence encodes CASSPLALGATDTQYF.

This clone was observed a handful of times. The chain is built from TRBV5-1 and TRBJ2-3; 14 bases line up with TRBD2. V shed 4 bases, J shed 5 bases, and the junction held 6 bases outside the gene matches. The CDR3 covers 16 residues. Germline loops: CDR1 SGHRS, CDR2 YFSETQ. CDR3 sequence (DNA): TGCGCCAGCAGCCAGGGACTAGCGGGAGAGGTAGATACGCAGTATTTT. Residues: CASSQGLAGEVDTQYF.

The chain employs TRBV9 and TRBJ1-5; 8 bases line up with TRBD1. There are 15 residues in the CDR3. The germline V gene encodes CDR1 SGDLS and CDR2 YYNGEE. V lost 0 bases, J lost 5 bases, and 4 bases stayed unmatched. In DNA, the CDR3 is TGTGCCAGCAGCGTAGGGACAGGGAGTTATCAGCCCCAGCATTTT. This encodes CASSVGTGSYQPQHF. Together with reference TRBV9 and TRBJ1-5, the CDR3 gives the full variable domain: DSGVTQTPKHLITATGQRVTLRCSPRSGDLSVYWYQQSLDQGLQFLIQYYNGEERAKGNILERFSAQQFPDLHSELNLSSLELGDSALYFCASSVGTGSYQPQHFGDGTRLSIL.

By proportion, this clone is medium-sized (0.01 to 0.1%). The chain joins TRBV5-1 to TRBJ1-1, with no clear D. Germline V gene sequence: CDR1 SGHRS, CDR2 YFSETQ. This CDR3 has 14 amino acids. V was cut by 2 bases and J by 4 bases, with 12 bases left in between. CDR3 sequence reads: CASSFGGGGTEAFF. DNA for the CDR3: TGCGCCAGCAGCTTCGGAGGCGGCGGCACTGAAGCTTTCTTT.

The chain combines TRBV18 with TRBJ2-2; D may be TRBD2 (6 bases). The germline V and J ends were trimmed by 1 base and 2 bases, with 14 bases remaining between them. The CDR3 totals 17 residues. Looked up from germline, CDR1 is KGHSH and CDR2 is LQKENI. CDR3 bases: TGTGCCAGCTCACCACTCGCGGGGTCGGCTAACACCGGGGAGCTGTTTTTT. Encoded protein: CASSPLAGSANTGELFF. Based on the CDR3 plus reference TRBV18 and TRBJ2-2, the full variable domain is NAGVMQNPRHLVRRRGQEARLRCSPMKGHSHVYWYRQLPEEGLKFMVYLQKENIIDESGMPKERFSAEFPKEGPSILRIQQVVRGDSAAYFCASSPLAGSANTGELFFGEGSRLTVL.

The chain combines TRBV18 with TRBJ2-7, with D possibly being TRBD2 (5 bases). The V gene's germline CDR1 is KGHSH and CDR2 LQKENI. V was pared by 5 bases and J by 7 bases, with 12 bases between. The CDR3 consists of 12 residues. Written as DNA, the CDR3 is TGTGCCAGCTCAAGAGAAACGGGAGAGCAGTACTTC. Protein sequence: CASSRETGEQYF.

CDR3 coding DNA: TGTGCCAGCTCAACGGACAGGGAAGAGACCCAGTACTTC. The encoded protein is CASSTDREETQYF. J is TRBJ2-5 and V is TRBV18, with 8 bases fitting TRBD1. CDR1 KGHSH and CDR2 LQKENI come from the germline V gene. Trimming at V came to 5 bases and at J to 3 bases, leaving 2 bases not matched to a gene. The CDR3 has 13 amino acids.

On this clone itself: Sequence at one end of the junction differs from germline and may be a read error. The chain uses TRBV5-4 and TRBJ1-2; 10 bases fit TRBD1. Germline-derived CDR1 and CDR2 are SGHNT and YYREEE (reference sequence). The CDR3 is 14 amino acids. In DNA form, the CDR3 reads TGTGCCGGCAGCGGGACAGGGGTAACCTATGGCTACACCTTC. The encoded protein is CAGSGTGVTYGYTF.

The chain carries TRBV7-9 and TRBJ1-1; TRBD1 matches at 7 bases. The CDR3 length is 12 residues. V shed 1 base, J shed 11 bases, and the junction held 4 bases outside the gene matches. Per the germline V gene, CDR1 is SEHNR and CDR2 is FQNEAQ (reference sequence). The DNA of the CDR3 is TGTGCCAGCAGCTTAGAGGACAGGACGGCTTTCTTT. It encodes CASSLEDRTAFF.

The chain employs TRBV23-1 and TRBJ2-7; possible D gene TRBD1, 5 bases. TRBV23-1 is designated an ORF whose function remains uncertain. Trimming left V 9 bases short and J 2 bases short, with 11 bases between. The CDR3 extends over 12 amino acids. The CDR3 DNA follows: TGCGCCAGGAGACAGACAACCTACGAGCAGTACTTC. It encodes CARRQTTYEQYF.

This clone was picked up a small number of times. The chain employs TRBV6-5 and TRBJ2-7; 9 bases fit TRBD2. Germline CDR1 reads MNHEY; CDR2 reads SVGAGI. The ends lost 8 bases at V and 4 bases at J; junction bases unmatched: 12. The CDR3 has 15 amino acids. The CDR3 bases are TGTGCCAGCCGAGAAAGCGGGAGGACCCGGTACGAGCAGTACTTC. This encodes CASRESGRTRYEQYF.

This clone was counted between two and nine times. The chain combines TRBV6-5 with TRBJ2-5; D might be TRBD1 (6 bases). V lost 0 bases, J lost 2 bases, and 10 bases lay in between. Germline CDR1 reads MNHEY; CDR2 reads SVGAGI. The length of the CDR3 is 15 residues. Here the CDR3 reads CASSYSGALQETQYF. For the CDR3, the DNA is TGTGCCAGCAGTTACTCGGGGGCCCTTCAAGAGACCCAGTACTTC.

The chain links TRBV2 to TRBJ1-2; maybe TRBD1 (6 bases). The germline gives CDR1 SNHLY, CDR2 FYNNEI. The CDR3 is made up of 14 amino acids. V gave up 4 bases and J gave up 8 bases, with 17 bases separating them. CDR3 nucleotides: TGTGCCAGCAGTGTGGGGACAAAGGTGCAGGGCTACACCTTC. Its translation is CASSVGTKVQGYTF.

This clone was seen a handful of times. The genes are TRBV27 and TRBJ2-5; no clear D gene. The DNA end favors TRBJ2-7, so the J call may be wrong. Germline CDR1 MNHEY, CDR2 SMNVEV (reference sequence). The CDR3 has 14 residues. Here the CDR3 reads CASSFIAKPYEQYF. The CDR3 DNA sequence: TGTGCCAGCAGTTTCATTGCCAAACCATACGAGCAGTACTTC.

This clone was seen once. J is TRBJ2-7 and V is TRBV18, with D perhaps matching TRBD2 (6 bases). This CDR3 comprises 14 residues. Germline CDR1 and CDR2: KGHSH and LQKENI. The V end lost 2 bases, the J end lost 7 bases, and 15 bases lay between the germline ends. The CDR3 protein is CASSPGRFFPEQYF. The CDR3 DNA follows: TGTGCCAGCTCACCAGGGAGGTTTTTTCCGGAGCAGTACTTC.

This chain uses TRBV6-5 with TRBJ2-2; unclear D gene. CDR3 size: 12 residues. Trimming cost V 10 bases and J 1 base, with 7 bases left between them. Per germline, CDR1 MNHEY and CDR2 SVGAGI. The CDR3 reads CATFRNTGELFF. The CDR3 DNA is TGTGCCACTTTCAGGAACACCGGGGAGCTGTTTTTT.

V usage is TRBV5-1 and J usage is TRBJ2-7; 9 positions agree with TRBD1. The V gene's germline CDR1 is SGHRS and CDR2 YFSETQ. There are 15 residues in the CDR3. With V trimmed by 4 bases and J by 3 bases, 8 bases remained unmatched. The CDR3 protein is CASSRQGTGNYEQYF. The CDR3 nucleotides read TGCGCCAGCAGCCGGCAGGGGACAGGGAACTACGAGCAGTACTTC.

This clone came up a few times. The chain links TRBV30 to TRBJ2-7; perhaps TRBD2 as D (6 bases). Per the germline V gene, CDR1 is GTSNPN and CDR2 is SVGIG (reference sequence). This CDR3 contains 13 residues. Trimming pared 0 bases from V and 5 bases from J, leaving 11 bases between. CDR3: CAWSVDGGDEQYF. The CDR3 DNA follows: TGTGCCTGGAGTGTAGACGGGGGAGACGAGCAGTACTTC.

This clone is a singleton in its sample. The chain recombines TRBV6-1 with TRBJ1-5; D is unclear. The V end was cut by 4 bases, the J end by 4 bases, with 11 bases between. The CDR3 is 14 residues long. The V gene's germline CDR1 is MNHNS and CDR2 SASEGT. The CDR3 sequence is CASSGGQINQPQHF. CDR3 bases: TGTGCCAGCAGTGGAGGGCAGATTAATCAGCCCCAGCATTTT.

This sequence joins TRBV30 and TRBJ1-1; a possible D gene is TRBD1 (6 bases). Deletions cut 2 bases from V and 4 bases from J, with 14 bases between. CDR3 length: 14 amino acids. Germline CDR1 reads GTSNPN; CDR2 reads SVGIG (reference sequence). The CDR3 nucleotides are TGTGCCTGGAGTTTGGGAACAGGGAGCACTGAAGCTTTCTTT. The encoded protein is CAWSLGTGSTEAFF.

The chain recombines TRBV7-9 with TRBJ2-7, with D uncertain. This CDR3 is 12 amino acids long. Germline CDR1 SEHNR, CDR2 FQNEAQ (reference sequence). The germline V and J ends were trimmed by 3 bases and 4 bases, with 7 bases remaining between them. The DNA of the CDR3 is TGTGCCAGCAGCTTTGGGCCTTACGAGCAGTACTTC. It translates to CASSFGPYEQYF.